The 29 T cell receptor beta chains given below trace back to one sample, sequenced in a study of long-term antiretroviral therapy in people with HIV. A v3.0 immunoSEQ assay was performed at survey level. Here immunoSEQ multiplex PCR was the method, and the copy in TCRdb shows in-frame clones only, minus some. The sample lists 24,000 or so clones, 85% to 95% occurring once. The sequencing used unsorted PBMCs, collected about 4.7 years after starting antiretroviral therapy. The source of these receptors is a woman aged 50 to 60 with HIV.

The CDR3 reads CAISLNPGQVNTEAFF. As DNA, the CDR3 is TGTGCCATCAGCTTGAATCCAGGGCAGGTGAACACTGAAGCTTTCTTT. The chain links TRBV10-3 to TRBJ1-1, with a weak D call TRBD1 (5 bases). This CDR3 is built from 16 residues. The germline V gene encodes CDR1 ENHRY and CDR2 SYGVKD. V dropped 6 bases and J dropped 0 bases, with 17 bases sitting between them.

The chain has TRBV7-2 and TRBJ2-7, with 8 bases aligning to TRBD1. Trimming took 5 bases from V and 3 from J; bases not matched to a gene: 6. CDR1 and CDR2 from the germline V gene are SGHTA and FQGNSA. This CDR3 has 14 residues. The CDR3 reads CASSTTGGIYEQYF. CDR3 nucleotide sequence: TGTGCCAGCAGCACCACAGGGGGTATCTACGAGCAGTACTTC.

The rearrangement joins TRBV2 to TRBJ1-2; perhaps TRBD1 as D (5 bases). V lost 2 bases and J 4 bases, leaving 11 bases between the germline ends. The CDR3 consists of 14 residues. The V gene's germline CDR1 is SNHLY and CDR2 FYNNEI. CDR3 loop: CASSESRQGYGYTF. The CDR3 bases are TGTGCCAGCAGTGAAAGTCGGCAGGGCTATGGCTACACCTTC.

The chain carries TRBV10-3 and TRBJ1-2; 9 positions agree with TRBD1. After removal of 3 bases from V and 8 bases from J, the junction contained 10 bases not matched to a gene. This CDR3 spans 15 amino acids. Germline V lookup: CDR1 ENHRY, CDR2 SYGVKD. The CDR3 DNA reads TGTGCCATCAGTGATTCCGGGACAGGGATGGAGGGCTACACCTTC. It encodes CAISDSGTGMEGYTF.

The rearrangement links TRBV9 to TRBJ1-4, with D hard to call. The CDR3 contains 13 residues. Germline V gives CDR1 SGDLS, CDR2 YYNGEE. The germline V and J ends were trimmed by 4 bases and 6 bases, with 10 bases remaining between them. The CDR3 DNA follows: TGTGCCAGCAGCCCCGGACCCGATGAAAAACTGTTTTTT. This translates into CASSPGPDEKLFF.

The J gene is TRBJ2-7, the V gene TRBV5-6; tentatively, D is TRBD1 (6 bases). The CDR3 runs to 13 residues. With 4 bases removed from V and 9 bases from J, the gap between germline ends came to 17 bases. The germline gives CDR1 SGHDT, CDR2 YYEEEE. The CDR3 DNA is TGTGCCAGCAGCGGTCAAGCATCACAGGGGCAGTACTTC. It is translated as CASSGQASQGQYF.

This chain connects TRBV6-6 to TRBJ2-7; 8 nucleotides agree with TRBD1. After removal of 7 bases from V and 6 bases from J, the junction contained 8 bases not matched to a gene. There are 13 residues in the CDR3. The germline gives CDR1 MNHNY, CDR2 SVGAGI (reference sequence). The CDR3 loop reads CASNGQGSSEQYF. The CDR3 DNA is TGTGCCAGCAATGGACAGGGATCTTCCGAGCAGTACTTC.

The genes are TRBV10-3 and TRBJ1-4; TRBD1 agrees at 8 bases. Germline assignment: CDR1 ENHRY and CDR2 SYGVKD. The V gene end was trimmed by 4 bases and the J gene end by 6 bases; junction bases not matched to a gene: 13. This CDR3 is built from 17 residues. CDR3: CAISVILLDREDEKLFF. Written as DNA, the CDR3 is TGTGCCATCAGTGTGATACTCCTGGACAGGGAGGATGAAAAACTGTTTTTT.

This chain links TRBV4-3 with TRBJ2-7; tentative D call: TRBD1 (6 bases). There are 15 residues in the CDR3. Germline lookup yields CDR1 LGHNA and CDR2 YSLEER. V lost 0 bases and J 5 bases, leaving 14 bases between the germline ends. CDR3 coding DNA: TGCGCCAGCAGCCAAGATGTGCAGGGGTTGGACGAGCAGTACTTC. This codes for CASSQDVQGLDEQYF.

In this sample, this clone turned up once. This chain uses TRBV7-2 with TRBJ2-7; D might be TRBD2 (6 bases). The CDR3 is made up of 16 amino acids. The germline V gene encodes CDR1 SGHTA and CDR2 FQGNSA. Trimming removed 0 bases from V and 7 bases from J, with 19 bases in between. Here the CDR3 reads CASSLARLGSGDEQYF. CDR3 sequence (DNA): TGTGCCAGCAGCTTAGCGCGGTTGGGTAGCGGAGATGAGCAGTACTTC.

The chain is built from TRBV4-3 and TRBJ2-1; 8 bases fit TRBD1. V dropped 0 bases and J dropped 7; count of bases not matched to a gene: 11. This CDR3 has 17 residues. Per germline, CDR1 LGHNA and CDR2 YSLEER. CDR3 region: CASSQDLRQGLVNEQFF. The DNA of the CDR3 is TGCGCCAGCAGCCAAGATCTGAGACAGGGGCTTGTTAATGAGCAGTTCTTC.

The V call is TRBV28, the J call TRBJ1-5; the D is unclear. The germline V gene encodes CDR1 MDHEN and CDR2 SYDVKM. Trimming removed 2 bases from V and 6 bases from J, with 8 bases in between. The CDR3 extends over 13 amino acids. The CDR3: CASSLGGSQPQHF. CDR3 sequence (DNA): TGTGCCAGCAGTTTAGGAGGGTCTCAGCCCCAGCATTTT. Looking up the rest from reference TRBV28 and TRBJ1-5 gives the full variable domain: DVKVTQSSRYLVKRTGEKVFLECVQDMDHENMFWYRQDPGLGLRLIYFSYDVKMKEKGDIPEGYSVSREKKERFSLILESASTNQTSMYLCASSLGGSQPQHFGDGTRLSIL.

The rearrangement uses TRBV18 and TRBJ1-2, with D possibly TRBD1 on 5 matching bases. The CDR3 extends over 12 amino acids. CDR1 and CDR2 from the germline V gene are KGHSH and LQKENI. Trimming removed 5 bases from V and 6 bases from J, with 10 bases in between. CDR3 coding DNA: TGTGCCAGCTCATATCCGGGGGATGGCTACACCTTC. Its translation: CASSYPGDGYTF.

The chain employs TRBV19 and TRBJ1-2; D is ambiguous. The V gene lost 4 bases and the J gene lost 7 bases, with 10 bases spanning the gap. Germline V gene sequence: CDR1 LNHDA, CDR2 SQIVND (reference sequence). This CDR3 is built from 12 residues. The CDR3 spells CASSTDFTGYTF. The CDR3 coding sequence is TGTGCCAGTAGTACTGACTTTACTGGCTACACCTTC.

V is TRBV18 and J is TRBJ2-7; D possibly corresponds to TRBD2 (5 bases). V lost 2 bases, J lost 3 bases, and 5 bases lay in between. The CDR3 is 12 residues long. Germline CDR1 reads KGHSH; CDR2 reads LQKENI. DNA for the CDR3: TGTGCCAGCTCACCAGGACTCTACGAGCAGTACTTC. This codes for CASSPGLYEQYF.

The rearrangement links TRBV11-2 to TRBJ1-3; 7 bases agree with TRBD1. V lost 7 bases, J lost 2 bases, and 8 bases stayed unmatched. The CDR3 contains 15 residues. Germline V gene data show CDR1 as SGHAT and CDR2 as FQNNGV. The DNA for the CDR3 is TGTGCCAGCACTTCCAGGACAGGTACTGGAAACACCATATATTTT. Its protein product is CASTSRTGTGNTIYF.

The CDR3 coding sequence is TGTGCCAGCAGCGGTAGCGGGAGGGCCAGCGATGAGCAGTTCTTC. As protein: CASSGSGRASDEQFF. The gene calls are TRBV9 and TRBJ2-1; the match to TRBD2 covers 11 bases. The CDR3 is 15 residues long. The ends lost 3 bases at V and 8 bases at J; junction bases unmatched: 7. Germline V CDR1 and CDR2: SGDLS, YYNGEE.

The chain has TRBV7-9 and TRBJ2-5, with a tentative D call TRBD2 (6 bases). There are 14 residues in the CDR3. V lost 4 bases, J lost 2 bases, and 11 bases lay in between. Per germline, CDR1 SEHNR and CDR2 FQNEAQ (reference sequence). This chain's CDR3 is CASSYRDSQETQYF. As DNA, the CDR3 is TGTGCCAGCAGCTACCGGGACTCACAAGAGACCCAGTACTTC.

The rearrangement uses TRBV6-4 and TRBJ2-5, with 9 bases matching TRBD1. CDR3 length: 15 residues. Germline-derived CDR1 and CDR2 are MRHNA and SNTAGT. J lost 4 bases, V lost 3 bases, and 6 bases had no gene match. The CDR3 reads CASSEGTGRGETQYF. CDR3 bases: TGTGCCAGCAGTGAAGGGACAGGGAGGGGAGAGACCCAGTACTTC.

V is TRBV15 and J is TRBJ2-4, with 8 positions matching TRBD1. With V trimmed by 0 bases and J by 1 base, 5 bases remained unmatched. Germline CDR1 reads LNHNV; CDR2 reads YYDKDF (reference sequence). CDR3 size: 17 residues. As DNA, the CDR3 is TGTGCCACCAGCAGAGAAGGGACAGGTTTTGCCAAAAACATTCAGTACTTC. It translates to CATSREGTGFAKNIQYF.

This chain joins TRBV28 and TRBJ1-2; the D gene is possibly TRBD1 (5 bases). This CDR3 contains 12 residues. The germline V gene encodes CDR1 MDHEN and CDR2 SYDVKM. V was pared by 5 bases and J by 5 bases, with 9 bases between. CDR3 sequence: CASSPTAYGYTF. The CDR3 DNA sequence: TGTGCCAGCAGTCCGACAGCGTATGGCTACACCTTC.

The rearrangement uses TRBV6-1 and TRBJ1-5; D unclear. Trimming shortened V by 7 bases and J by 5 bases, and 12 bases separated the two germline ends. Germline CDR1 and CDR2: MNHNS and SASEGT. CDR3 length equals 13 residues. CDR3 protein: CASITGFYQPQHF. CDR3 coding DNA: TGTGCCAGCATTACGGGATTTTATCAGCCCCAGCATTTT.

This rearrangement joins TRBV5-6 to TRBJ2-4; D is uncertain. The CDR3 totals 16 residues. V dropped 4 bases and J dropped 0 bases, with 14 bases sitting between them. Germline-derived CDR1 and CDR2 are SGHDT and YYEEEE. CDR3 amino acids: CASSSLHQLAKNIQYF. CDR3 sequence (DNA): TGTGCCAGCAGCAGTCTCCACCAACTAGCCAAAAACATTCAGTACTTC.

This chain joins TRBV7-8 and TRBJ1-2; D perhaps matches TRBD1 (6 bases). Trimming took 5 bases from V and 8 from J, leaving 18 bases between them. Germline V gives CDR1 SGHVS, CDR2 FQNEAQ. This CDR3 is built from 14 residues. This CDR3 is CASSIGSGDWGYTF. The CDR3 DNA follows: TGTGCCAGCAGCATAGGATCAGGGGATTGGGGCTACACCTTC.

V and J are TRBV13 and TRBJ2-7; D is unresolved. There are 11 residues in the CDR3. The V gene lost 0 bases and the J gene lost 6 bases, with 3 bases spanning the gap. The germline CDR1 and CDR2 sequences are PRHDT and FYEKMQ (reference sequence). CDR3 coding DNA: TGTGCCAGCAGCTTAGGTTCCGAGCAGTACTTC. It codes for CASSLGSEQYF.

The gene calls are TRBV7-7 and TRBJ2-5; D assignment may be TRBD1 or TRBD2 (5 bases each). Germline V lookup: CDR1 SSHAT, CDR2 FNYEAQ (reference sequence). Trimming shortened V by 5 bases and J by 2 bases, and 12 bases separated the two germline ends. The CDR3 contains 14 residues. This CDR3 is CASSRGAAQETQYF. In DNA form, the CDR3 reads TGTGCCAGCAGCCGAGGGGCAGCTCAAGAGACCCAGTACTTC.

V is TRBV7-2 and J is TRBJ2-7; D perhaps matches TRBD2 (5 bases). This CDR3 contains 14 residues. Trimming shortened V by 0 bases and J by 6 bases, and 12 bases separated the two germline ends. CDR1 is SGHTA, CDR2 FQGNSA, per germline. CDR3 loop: CASSLAGLAVEQYF. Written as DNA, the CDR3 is TGTGCCAGCAGCTTAGCAGGTCTAGCAGTCGAGCAGTACTTC. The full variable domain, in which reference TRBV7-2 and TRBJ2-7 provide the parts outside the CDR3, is GAGVSQSPSNKVTEKGKDVELRCDPISGHTALYWYRQSLGQGLEFLIYFQGNSAPDKSGLPSDRFSAERTGGSVSTLTIQRTQQEDSAVYLCASSLAGLAVEQYFGPGTRLTVT.

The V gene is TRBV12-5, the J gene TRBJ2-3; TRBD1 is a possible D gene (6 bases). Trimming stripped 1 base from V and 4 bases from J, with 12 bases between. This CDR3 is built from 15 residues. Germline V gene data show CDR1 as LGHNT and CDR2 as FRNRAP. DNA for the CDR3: TGTGCTAGTGGTTTGGGCATACAGGGATCAGATACGCAGTATTTT. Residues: CASGLGIQGSDTQYF.

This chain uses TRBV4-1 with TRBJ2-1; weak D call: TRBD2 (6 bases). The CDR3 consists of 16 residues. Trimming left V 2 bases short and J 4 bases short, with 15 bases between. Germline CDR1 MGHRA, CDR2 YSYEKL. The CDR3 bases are TGCGCCAGCAGCCAAAGAAGGGACTCAGGATACAATGAGCAGTTCTTC. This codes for CASSQRRDSGYNEQFF.